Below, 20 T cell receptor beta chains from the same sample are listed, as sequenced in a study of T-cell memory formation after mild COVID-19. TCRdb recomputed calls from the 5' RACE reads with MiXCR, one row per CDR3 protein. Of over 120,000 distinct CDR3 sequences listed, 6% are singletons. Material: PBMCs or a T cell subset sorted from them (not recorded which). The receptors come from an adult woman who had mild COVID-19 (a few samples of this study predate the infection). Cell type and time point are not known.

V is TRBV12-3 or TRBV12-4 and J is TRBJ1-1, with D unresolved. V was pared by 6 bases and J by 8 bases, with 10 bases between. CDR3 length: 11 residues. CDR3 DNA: TGTGCCAGCAGCTCCTTATACGAAGCTTTCTTT. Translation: CASSSLYEAFF.

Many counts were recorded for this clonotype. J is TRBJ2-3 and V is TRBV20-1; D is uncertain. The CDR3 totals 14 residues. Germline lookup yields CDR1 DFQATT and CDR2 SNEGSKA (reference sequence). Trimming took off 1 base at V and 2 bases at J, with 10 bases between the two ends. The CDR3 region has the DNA TGCAGTGCTAGAGGGTTCAGGTCCACAGATACGCAGTATTTT. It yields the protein CSARGFRSTDTQYF.

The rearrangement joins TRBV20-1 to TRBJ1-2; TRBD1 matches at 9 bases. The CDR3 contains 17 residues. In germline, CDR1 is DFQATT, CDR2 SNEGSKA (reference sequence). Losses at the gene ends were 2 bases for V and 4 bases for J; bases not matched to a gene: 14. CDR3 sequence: CSARNAGTGRGSYGYTF. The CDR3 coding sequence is TGCAGTGCTAGAAACGCCGGGACAGGGAGAGGCAGCTATGGCTACACCTTC.

The CDR3 DNA is TGTGCCAGCAGCCAGATCTCTGGGGCCAACGTCCTGACTTTC. It specifies CASSQISGANVLTF. The chain employs TRBV3-1 and TRBJ2-6; D gene uncertain. V lost 3 bases to trimming and J lost 0 bases, with 3 bases between them. The CDR3 length is 14 residues. Germline-derived CDR1 and CDR2 are LGHDT and YNNKEL (reference sequence). Together with reference TRBV3-1 and TRBJ2-6, the CDR3 gives the full variable domain: DTAVSQTPKYLVTQMGNDKSIKCEQNLGHDTMYWYKQDSKKFLKIMFSYNNKELIINETVPNRFSPKSPDKAHLNLHINSLELGDSAVYFCASSQISGANVLTFGAGSRLTVL.

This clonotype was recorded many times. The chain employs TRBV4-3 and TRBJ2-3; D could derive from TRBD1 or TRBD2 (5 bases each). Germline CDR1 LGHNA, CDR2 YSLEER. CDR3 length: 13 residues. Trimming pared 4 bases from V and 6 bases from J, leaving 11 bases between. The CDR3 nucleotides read TGCGCCAGCAGCCTGGGGGAGCGTGATACGCAGTATTTT. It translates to CASSLGERDTQYF.

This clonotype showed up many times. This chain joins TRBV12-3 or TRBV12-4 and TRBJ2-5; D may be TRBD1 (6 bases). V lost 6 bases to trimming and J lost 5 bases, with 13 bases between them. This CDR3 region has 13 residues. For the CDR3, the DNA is TGTGCCAGCAGGGCAGGGGTTGGGGAGACCCAGTACTTC. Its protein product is CASRAGVGETQYF.

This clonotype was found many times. The CDR3 DNA reads as TGTGCCAGCAGCCACTCCGCGGAGAACGGAGAGACCCAGTACTTC. It specifies CASSHSAENGETQYF. This sequence joins TRBV9 and TRBJ2-5; D is undetermined. The CDR3 contains 15 residues. Trimming cost V 4 bases and J 4 bases, with 17 bases left between them. Germline-derived CDR1 and CDR2 are SGDLS and YYNGEE.

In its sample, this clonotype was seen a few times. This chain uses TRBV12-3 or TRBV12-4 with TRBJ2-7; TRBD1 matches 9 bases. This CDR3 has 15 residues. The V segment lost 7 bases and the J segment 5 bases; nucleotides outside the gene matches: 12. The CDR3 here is CASKPAGTGTHEQYF. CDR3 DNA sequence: TGTGCCAGCAAACCCGCCGGGACAGGGACCCACGAGCAGTACTTC.

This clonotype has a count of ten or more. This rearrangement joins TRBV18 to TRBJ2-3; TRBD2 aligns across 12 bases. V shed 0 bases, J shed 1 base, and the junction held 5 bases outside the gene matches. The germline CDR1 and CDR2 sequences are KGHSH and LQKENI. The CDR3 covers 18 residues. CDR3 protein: CASSPPRTSGIRTDTQYF. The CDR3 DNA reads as TGTGCCAGCTCACCACCGAGGACTAGCGGGATACGCACAGATACGCAGTATTTT.

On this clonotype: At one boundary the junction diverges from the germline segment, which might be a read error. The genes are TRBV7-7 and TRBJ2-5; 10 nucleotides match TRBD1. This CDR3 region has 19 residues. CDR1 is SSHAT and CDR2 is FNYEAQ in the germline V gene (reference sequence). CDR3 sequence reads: CASSLAAGTGVAVQETQYF. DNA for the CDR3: TGTGCTAGCAGCTTAGCGGCAGGGACAGGGGTAGCGGTCCAAGAGACCCAGTACTTC.

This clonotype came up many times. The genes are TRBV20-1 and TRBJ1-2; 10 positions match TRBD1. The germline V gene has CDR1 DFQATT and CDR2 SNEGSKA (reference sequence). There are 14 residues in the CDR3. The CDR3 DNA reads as TGCCGACTGACAGGGGGCGCGACTAACTATGGCTACACCTTC. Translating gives CRLTGGATNYGYTF.

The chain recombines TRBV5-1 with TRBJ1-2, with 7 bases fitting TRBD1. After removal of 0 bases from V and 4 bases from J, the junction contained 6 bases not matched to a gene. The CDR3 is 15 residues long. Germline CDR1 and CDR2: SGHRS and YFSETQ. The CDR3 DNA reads TGCGCCAGCAGCTTGGACAGGGGTGGTCCCTATGGCTACACCTTC. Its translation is CASSLDRGGPYGYTF.

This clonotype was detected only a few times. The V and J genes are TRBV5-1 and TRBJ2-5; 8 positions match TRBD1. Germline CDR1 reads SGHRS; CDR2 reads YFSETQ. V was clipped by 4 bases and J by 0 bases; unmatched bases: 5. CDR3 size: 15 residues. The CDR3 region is CASSGQGRDQETQYF. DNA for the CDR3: TGCGCCAGCAGCGGACAGGGACGGGACCAAGAGACCCAGTACTTC.

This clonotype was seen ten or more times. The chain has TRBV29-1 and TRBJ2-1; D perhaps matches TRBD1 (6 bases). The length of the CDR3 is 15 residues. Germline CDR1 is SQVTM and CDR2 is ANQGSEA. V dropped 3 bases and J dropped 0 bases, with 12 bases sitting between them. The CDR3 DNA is TGCAGCGTTGACGTCAGGGGTTTCTCCTACAATGAGCAGTTCTTC. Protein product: CSVDVRGFSYNEQFF.

CDR3 amino acids: CASSLGGEGPDTQYF. The DNA of the CDR3 is TGTGCCAGCAGCTTAGGGGGGGAAGGCCCAGATACGCAGTATTTT. The rearrangement uses TRBV7-3 and TRBJ2-3, with 7 bases matching TRBD2. V lost 2 bases and J lost 4; bases outside the gene matches: 6. Per the germline V gene, CDR1 is SGHTA and CDR2 is FQGTGA. The CDR3 is 15 amino acids. The whole variable domain, filled in from reference TRBV7-3 and TRBJ2-3, reads GAGVSQTPSNKVTEKGKYVELRCDPISGHTALYWYRQSLGQGPEFLIYFQGTGAADDSGLPNDRFFAVRPEGSVSTLKIQRTERGDSAVYLCASSLGGEGPDTQYFGPGTRLTVL.

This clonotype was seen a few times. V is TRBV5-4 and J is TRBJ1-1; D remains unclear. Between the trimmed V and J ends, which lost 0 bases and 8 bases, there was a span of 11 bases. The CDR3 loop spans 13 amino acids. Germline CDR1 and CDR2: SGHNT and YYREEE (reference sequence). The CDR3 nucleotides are TGTGCCAGCAGCTTGGAACAGATATCCGAAGCTTTCTTT. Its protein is CASSLEQISEAFF.

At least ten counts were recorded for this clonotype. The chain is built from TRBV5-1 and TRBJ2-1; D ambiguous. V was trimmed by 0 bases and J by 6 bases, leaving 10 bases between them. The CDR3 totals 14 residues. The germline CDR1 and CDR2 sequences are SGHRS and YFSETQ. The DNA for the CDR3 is TGCGCCAGCAGCTTGGCGCAATCAGGCAATGAGCAGTTCTTC. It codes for CASSLAQSGNEQFF.

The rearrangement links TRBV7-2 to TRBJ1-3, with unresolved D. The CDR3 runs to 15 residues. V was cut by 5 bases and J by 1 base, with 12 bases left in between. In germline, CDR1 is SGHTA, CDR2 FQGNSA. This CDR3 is CASSESARSGNTIYF. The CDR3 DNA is TGTGCCAGCAGCGAATCCGCCCGGTCTGGAAACACCATATATTTT.

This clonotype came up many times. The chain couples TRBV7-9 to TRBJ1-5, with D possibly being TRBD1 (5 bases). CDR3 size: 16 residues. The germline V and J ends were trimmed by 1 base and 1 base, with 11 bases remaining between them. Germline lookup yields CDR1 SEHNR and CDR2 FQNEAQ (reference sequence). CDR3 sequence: CASSLDGKGSNQPQHF. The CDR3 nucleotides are TGTGCCAGCAGCTTAGACGGCAAGGGGAGCAATCAGCCCCAGCATTTT.

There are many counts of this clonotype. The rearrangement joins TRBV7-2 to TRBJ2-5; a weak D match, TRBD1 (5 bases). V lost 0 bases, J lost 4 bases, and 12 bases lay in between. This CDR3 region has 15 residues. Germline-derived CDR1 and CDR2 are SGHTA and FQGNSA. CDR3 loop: CASSLAGVGLETQYF. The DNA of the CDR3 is TGTGCCAGCAGCTTAGCAGGGGTAGGATTAGAGACCCAGTACTTC.